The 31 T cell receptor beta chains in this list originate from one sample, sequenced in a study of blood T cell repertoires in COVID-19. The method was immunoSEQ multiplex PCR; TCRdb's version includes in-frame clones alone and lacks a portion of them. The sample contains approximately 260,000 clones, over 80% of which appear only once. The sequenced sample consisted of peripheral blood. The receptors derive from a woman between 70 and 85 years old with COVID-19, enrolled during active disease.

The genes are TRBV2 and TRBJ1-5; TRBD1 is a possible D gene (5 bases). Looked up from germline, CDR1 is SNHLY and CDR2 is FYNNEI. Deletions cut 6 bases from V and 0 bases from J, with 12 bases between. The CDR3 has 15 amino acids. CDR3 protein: CASRFRQNSNQPQHF. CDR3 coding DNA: TGTGCCAGCAGATTTCGACAGAATAGCAATCAGCCCCAGCATTTT.

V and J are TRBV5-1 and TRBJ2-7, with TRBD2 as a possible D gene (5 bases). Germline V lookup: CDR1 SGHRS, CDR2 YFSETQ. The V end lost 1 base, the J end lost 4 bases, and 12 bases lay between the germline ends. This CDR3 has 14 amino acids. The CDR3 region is CASSLLSRGYEQYF. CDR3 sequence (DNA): TGCGCCAGCAGCTTGTTATCCCGGGGATACGAGCAGTACTTC.

The DNA for the CDR3 is TGTGCCAGCAGCTTGGGTGAGGGGGGGCGTGGGGATCAGCCCCAGCATTTT. Translation: CASSLGEGGRGDQPQHF. The chain has TRBV7-8 and TRBJ1-5; D might be TRBD1 (6 bases). The CDR3 contains 17 residues. The V gene's germline CDR1 is SGHVS and CDR2 FQNEAQ. Trimming removed 3 bases from V and 5 bases from J, with 20 bases in between.

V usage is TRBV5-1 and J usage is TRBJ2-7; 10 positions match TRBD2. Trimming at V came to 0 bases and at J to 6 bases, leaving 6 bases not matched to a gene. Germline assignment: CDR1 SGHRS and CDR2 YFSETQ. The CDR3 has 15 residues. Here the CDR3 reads CASSLVASGRGEQYF. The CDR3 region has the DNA TGCGCCAGCAGCTTGGTGGCTAGCGGGAGAGGCGAGCAGTACTTC.

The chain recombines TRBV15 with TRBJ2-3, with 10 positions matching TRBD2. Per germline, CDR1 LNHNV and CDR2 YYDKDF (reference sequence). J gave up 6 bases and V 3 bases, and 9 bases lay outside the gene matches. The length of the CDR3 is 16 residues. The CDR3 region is CATSRTSASGSDTQYF. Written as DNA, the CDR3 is TGTGCCACCAGCAGGACCTCTGCTAGCGGGAGTGATACGCAGTATTTT.

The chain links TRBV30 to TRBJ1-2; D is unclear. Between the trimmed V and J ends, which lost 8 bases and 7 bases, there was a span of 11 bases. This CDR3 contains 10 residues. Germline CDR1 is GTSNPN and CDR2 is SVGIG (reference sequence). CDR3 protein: CAVKYGGYTF. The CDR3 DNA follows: TGTGCCGTAAAATACGGTGGCTACACCTTC.

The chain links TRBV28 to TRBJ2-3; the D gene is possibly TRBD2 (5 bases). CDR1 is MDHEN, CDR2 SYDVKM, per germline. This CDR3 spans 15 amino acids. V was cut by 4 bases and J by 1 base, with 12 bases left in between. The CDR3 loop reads CASSSSGQGTDTQYF. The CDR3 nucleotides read TGTGCCAGCAGTTCGAGCGGTCAAGGCACAGATACGCAGTATTTT.

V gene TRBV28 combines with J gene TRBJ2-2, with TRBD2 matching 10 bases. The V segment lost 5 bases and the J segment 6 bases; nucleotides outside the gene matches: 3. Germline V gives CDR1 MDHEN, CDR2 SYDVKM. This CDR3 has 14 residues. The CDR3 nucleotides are TGTGCCAGCAGTAGCGGGAGGGCCCCCGGGGAGCTGTTTTTT. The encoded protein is CASSSGRAPGELFF.

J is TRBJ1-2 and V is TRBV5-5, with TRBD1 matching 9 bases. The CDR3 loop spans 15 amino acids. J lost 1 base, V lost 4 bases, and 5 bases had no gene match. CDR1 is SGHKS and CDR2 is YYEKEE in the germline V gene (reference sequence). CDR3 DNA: TGTGCCAGCAGCCTACAGGGGGCGCTTAACTATGGCTACACCTTC. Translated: CASSLQGALNYGYTF. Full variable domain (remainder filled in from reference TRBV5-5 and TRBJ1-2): DAGVTQSPTHLIKTRGQQVTLRCSPISGHKSVSWYQQVLGQGPQFIFQYYEKEERGRGNFPDRFSARQFPNYSSELNVNALLLGDSALYLCASSLQGALNYGYTFGSGTRLTVV.

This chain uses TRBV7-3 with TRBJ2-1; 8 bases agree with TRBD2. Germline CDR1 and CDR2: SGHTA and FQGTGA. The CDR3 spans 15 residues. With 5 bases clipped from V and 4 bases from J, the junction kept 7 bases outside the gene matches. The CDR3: CASSLLLAEYNEQFF. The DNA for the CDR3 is TGTGCCAGCAGCCTTTTACTAGCGGAATACAATGAGCAGTTCTTC.

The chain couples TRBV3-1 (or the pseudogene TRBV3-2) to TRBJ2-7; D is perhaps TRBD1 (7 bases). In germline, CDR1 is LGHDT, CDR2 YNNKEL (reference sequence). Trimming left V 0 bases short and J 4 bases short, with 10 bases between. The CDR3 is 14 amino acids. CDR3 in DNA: TGTGCCAGCAGCCAAGAACAGGGGAGGTACGAGCAGTACTTC. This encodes CASSQEQGRYEQYF.

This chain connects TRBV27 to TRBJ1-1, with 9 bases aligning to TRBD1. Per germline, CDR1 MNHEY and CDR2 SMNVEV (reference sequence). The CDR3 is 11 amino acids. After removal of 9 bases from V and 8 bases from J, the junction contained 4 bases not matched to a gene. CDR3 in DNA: TGTGCCAGACAGGGGGCTTACGAAGCTTTCTTT. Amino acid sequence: CARQGAYEAFF.

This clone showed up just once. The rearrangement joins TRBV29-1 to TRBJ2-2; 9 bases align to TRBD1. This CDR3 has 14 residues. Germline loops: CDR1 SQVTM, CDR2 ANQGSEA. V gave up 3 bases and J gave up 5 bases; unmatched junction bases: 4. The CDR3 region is CSVETTGGTGELFF. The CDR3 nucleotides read TGCAGCGTTGAGACGACAGGGGGTACCGGGGAGCTGTTTTTT.

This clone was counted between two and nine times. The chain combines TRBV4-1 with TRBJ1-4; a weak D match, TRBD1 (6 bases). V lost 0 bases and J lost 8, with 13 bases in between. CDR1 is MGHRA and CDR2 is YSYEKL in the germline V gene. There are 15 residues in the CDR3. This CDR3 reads CASSQDQGRGEKLFF. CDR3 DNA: TGCGCCAGCAGCCAAGATCAAGGGAGGGGGGAAAAACTGTTTTTT.

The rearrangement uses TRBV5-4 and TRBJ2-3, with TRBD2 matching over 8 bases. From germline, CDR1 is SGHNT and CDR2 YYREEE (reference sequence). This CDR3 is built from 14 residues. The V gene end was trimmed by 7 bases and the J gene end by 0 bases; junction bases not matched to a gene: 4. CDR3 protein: CASREGPSTDTQYF. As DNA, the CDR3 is TGTGCCAGCCGGGAGGGACCTAGCACAGATACGCAGTATTTT.

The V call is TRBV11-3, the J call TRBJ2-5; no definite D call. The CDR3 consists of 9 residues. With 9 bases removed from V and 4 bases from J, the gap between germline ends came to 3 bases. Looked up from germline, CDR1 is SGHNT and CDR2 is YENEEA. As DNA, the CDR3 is TGTGCCAGGAGAGAGACCCAGTACTTC. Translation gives CARRETQYF.

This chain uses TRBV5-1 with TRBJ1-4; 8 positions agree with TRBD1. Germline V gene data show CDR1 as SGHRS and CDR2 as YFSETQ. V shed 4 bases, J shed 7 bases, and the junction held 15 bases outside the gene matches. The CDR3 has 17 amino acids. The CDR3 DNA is TGCGCCAGCAGCGGACAGGGATCCGCCCTTATTGGTGAAAAACTGTTTTTT. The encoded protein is CASSGQGSALIGEKLFF.

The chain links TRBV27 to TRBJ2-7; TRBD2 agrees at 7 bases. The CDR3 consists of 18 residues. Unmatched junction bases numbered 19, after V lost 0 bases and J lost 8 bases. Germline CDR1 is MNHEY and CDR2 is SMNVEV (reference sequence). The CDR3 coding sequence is TGTGCCAGCAGTTTATCGGTCGGGGACTACCGAGCGCAAAGGCAGCAGTACTTC. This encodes CASSLSVGDYRAQRQQYF.

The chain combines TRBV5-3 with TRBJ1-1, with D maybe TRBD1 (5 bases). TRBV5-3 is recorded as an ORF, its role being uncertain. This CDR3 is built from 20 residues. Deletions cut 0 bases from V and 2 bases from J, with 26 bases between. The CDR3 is CARSLARDSVPASPNTEAFF. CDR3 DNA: TGTGCCAGAAGCTTGGCCCGGGACTCAGTCCCAGCCAGTCCCAACACTGAAGCTTTCTTT.

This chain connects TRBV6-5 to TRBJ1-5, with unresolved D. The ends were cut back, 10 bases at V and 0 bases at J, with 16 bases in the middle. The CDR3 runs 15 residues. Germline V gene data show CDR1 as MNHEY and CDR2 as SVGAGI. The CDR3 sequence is CATTWGAYSNQPQHF. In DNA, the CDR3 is TGTGCCACCACCTGGGGAGCGTATAGCAATCAGCCCCAGCATTTT.

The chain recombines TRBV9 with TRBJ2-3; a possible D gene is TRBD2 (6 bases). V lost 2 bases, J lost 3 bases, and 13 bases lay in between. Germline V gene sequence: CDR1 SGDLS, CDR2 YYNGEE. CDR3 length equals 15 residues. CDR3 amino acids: CASSVAGFFTDTQYF. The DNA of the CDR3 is TGTGCCAGCAGCGTCGCGGGATTTTTTACAGATACGCAGTATTTT.

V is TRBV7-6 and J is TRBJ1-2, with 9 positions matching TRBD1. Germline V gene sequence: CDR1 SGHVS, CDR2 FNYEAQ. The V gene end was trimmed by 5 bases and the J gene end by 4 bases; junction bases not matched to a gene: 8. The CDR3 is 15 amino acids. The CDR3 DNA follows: TGTGCCAGCAGCCGTAATCCGGACAGGGGCTATGGCTACACCTTC. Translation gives CASSRNPDRGYGYTF.

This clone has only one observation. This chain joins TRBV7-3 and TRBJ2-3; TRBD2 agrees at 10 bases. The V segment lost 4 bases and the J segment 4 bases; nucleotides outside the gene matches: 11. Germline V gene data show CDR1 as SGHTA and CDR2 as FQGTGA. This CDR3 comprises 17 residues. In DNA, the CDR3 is TGTGCCAGCAGCTCCCTTTCTAGCGGGAGTGGTCCAGATACGCAGTATTTT. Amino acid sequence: CASSSLSSGSGPDTQYF.

This CDR3 is CASSLLGRPGNTIYF. For the CDR3, the DNA is TGTGCCAGCAGCCTCCTGGGCAGGCCTGGAAACACCATATATTTT. The V call is TRBV7-2, the J call TRBJ1-3, with unresolved D. CDR3 size: 15 residues. The germline CDR1 and CDR2 sequences are SGHTA and FQGNSA. V was cut by 5 bases and J by 2 bases, with 13 bases left in between.

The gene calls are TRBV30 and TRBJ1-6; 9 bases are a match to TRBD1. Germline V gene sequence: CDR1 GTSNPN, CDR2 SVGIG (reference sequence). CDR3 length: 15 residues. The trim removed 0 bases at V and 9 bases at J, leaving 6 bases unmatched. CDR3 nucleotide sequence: TGTGCCTGGAGTGTACGAGGGACAGGGATTTCACCCCTCCACTTT. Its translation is CAWSVRGTGISPLHF.

The CDR3 protein is CASSITRTVQETQYF. The CDR3 coding sequence is TGTGCCAGTAGTATAACCCGGACAGTCCAAGAGACCCAGTACTTC. The chain recombines TRBV19 with TRBJ2-5, with a tentative D call TRBD1 (6 bases). The V gene's germline CDR1 is LNHDA and CDR2 SQIVND (reference sequence). The ends were cut back, 2 bases at V and 1 base at J, with 11 bases in the middle. This CDR3 has 15 residues.

CDR3 DNA: TGTGCCTGGAGTGTACTGGCGGACAGGGGCGAAAAACTGTTTTTT. Its translation is CAWSVLADRGEKLFF. This chain connects TRBV30 to TRBJ1-4; 9 bases line up with TRBD1. The CDR3 runs to 15 residues. From germline, CDR1 is GTSNPN and CDR2 SVGIG (reference sequence). The V segment lost 0 bases and the J segment 8 bases; nucleotides outside the gene matches: 7.

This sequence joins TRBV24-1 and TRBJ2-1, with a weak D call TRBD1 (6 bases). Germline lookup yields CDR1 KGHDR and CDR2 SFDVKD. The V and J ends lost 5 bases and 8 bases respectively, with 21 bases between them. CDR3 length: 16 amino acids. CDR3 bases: TGTGCCACCAGTGCCACTCCACGGGACATAGGTGATGAGCAGTTCTTC. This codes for CATSATPRDIGDEQFF.

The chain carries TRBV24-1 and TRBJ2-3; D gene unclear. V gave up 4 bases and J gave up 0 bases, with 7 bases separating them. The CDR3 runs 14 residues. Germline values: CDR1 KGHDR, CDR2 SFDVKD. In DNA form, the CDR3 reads TGTGCCACCAGTGACCAGGCGAGCACAGATACGCAGTATTTT. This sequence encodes CATSDQASTDTQYF.

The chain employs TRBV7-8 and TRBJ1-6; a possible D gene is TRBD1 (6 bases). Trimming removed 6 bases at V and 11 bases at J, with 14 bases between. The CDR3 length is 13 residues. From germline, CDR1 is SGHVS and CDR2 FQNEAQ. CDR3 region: CASRWTELTPLHF. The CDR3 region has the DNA TGTGCCAGCAGATGGACAGAATTAACACCCCTCCACTTT.

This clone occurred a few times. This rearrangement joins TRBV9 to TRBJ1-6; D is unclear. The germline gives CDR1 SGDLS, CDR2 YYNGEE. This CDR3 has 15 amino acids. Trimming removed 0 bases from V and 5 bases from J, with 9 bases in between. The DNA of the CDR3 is TGTGCCAGCAGCGTAGCATTGCAGAATAATTCACCCCTCCACTTT. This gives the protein CASSVALQNNSPLHF.